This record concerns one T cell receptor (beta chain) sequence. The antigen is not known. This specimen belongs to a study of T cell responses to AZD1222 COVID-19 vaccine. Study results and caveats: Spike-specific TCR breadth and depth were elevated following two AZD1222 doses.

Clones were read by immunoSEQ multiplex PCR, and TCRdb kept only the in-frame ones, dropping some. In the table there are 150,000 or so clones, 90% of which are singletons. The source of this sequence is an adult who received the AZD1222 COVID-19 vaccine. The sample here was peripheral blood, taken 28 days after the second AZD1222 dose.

The CDR3 loop is CASSTLAYSSYNEQFF. The CDR3 nucleotides read TGTGCCAGCAGTACACTAGCGTATAGCTCCTACAATGAGCAGTTCTTC. The J gene is TRBJ2-1, the V gene TRBV2; 7 positions match TRBD2. CDR3 length: 16 residues. The junction had 7 bases not matched to a gene; V was cut back by 5 bases and J by 0 bases. Looked up from germline, CDR1 is SNHLY and CDR2 is FYNNEI. The whole variable domain, remainder taken from reference TRBV2 and TRBJ2-1, is EPEVTQTPSHQVTQMGQEVILRCVPISNHLYFYWYRQILGQKVEFLVSFYNNEISEKSEIFDDQFSVERPDGSNFTLKIRSTKLEDSAMYFCASSTLAYSSYNEQFFGPGTRLTVL.